The 18 T cell receptor beta chains listed next were all sequenced from one sample in a study of CD8+ T cells in alopecia areata. RNA was extracted and reverse transcribed into cDNA as the sequencing template. Clones were read by immunoSEQ multiplex PCR, and TCRdb kept only the in-frame ones, dropping some. This sample carries some 190,000 clones, 40% to 65% of them seen once, and the ten largest clones take around 9.1%. Treatment indicated: oral pan-JAK inhibitor, 5-10 mg twice daily. Specimen: CD8+ T cells sorted from blood, collected between weeks 51 and 52, from a patient treated with tofacitinib. The receptor source for this set is a human donor with alopecia areata.

V gene TRBV27 combines with J gene TRBJ2-1; D could derive from TRBD1 or TRBD2 (6 bases each). The CDR3 has 14 residues. Germline CDR1 MNHEY, CDR2 SMNVEV (reference sequence). V lost 3 bases and J 5 bases, leaving 11 bases between the germline ends. The CDR3 nucleotides read TGTGCCAGCAGTTTGAGGAGGGGGGACAATGAGCAGTTCTTC. Its protein is CASSLRRGDNEQFF.

The chain employs TRBV15 and TRBJ2-3; D is undetermined. V was cut by 3 bases and J by 0 bases, with 16 bases left in between. Germline V gene lookup returns CDR1 LNHNV and CDR2 YYDKDF (reference sequence). The CDR3 is 17 amino acids. The DNA of the CDR3 is TGTGCCACCAGCAGTGGGGTCAGGAAATCTAGCACAGATACGCAGTATTTT. Its translation is CATSSGVRKSSTDTQYF.

The rearrangement uses TRBV4-1 and TRBJ1-4, with D uncertain. Germline CDR1 MGHRA, CDR2 YSYEKL. V lost 0 bases, J lost 8 bases, and 10 bases lay in between. The CDR3 sequence is 14 residues long. The CDR3 here is CASSQETGGEKLFF. The DNA for the CDR3 is TGCGCCAGCAGCCAAGAGACGGGAGGGGAAAAACTGTTTTTT.

The chain couples TRBV7-2 to TRBJ1-6, with 7 bases that match TRBD1. This CDR3 is 15 amino acids long. Per germline, CDR1 SGHTA and CDR2 FQGNSA. V lost 3 bases, J lost 7 bases, and 6 bases stayed unmatched. CDR3 bases: TGTGCCAGCAGCTTTCACAGGGGAGGGAATTCACCCCTCCACTTT. It yields the protein CASSFHRGGNSPLHF.

This chain connects TRBV23-1 to TRBJ1-2; D unclear. TRBV23-1 carries the ORF label, with uncertain function. This CDR3 is built from 11 residues. Trimming shortened V by 4 bases and J by 7 bases, and 7 bases separated the two germline ends. The CDR3 region is CASSRHPGYTF. As DNA, the CDR3 is TGCGCCAGCAGTCGCCATCCTGGCTACACCTTC.

This clone occurred a few times. The V and J genes are TRBV7-8 and TRBJ2-7, with D uncertain. This CDR3 has 12 amino acids. The V end lost 4 bases, the J end lost 0 bases, and 4 bases lay between the germline ends. From germline, CDR1 is SGHVS and CDR2 FQNEAQ. The CDR3 DNA reads TGTGCCAGCAGCTCCCACTCCTACGAGCAGTACTTC. Protein product: CASSSHSYEQYF.

The V call is TRBV5-1, the J call TRBJ1-2; D gene uncertain. The germline V gene has CDR1 SGHRS and CDR2 YFSETQ. Between the trimmed V and J ends, which lost 0 bases and 5 bases, there was a span of 5 bases. The CDR3 runs to 12 residues. The CDR3 DNA follows: TGCGCCAGCAGCTTGGAAGGGTATGGCTACACCTTC. It translates to CASSLEGYGYTF.

V gene TRBV13 combines with J gene TRBJ1-1; D unresolved. With 4 bases removed from V and 11 bases from J, the gap between germline ends came to 17 bases. Germline V gives CDR1 PRHDT, CDR2 FYEKMQ (reference sequence). CDR3 length equals 13 residues. DNA for the CDR3: TGTGCCAGCAGCTCAGAGGGCTCCTGGAGGGCTTTCTTT. This encodes CASSSEGSWRAFF.

This chain links TRBV5-4 with TRBJ2-1; 11 nucleotides agree with TRBD2. The junction had 16 bases not matched to a gene; V was cut back by 0 bases and J by 8 bases. CDR3 length: 19 residues. Germline lookup yields CDR1 SGHNT and CDR2 YYREEE (reference sequence). CDR3 DNA: TGTGCCAGCAGCTTGGCCAACGTACTAGCGGGGGCTCCTGTGGATGAGCAGTTCTTC. It codes for CASSLANVLAGAPVDEQFF.

This clone was recorded a few times. CDR3: CASSPPDLRAFF. In nucleotides, the CDR3 is TGTGCCAGTAGTCCTCCGGACCTGAGGGCTTTCTTT. The chain is built from TRBV19 and TRBJ1-1; D call uncertain. Trimming shortened V by 5 bases and J by 11 bases, and 15 bases separated the two germline ends. Germline V CDR1 and CDR2: LNHDA, SQIVND (reference sequence). The CDR3 has 12 amino acids.

The CDR3 nucleotides are TGTGCCAGCAGTGAATTTAGGCAGGGAAGCACCGGGGAGCTGTTTTTT. Encoded protein: CASSEFRQGSTGELFF. The rearrangement joins TRBV2 to TRBJ2-2, with TRBD1 as a possible D gene (5 bases). The CDR3 is 16 residues long. Trimming took off 2 bases at V and 4 bases at J, with 14 bases between the two ends. Germline-derived CDR1 and CDR2 are SNHLY and FYNNEI.

The chain links TRBV29-1 to TRBJ1-1; D is perhaps TRBD1 (5 bases). V lost 6 bases and J lost 2, with 13 bases in between. Germline-derived CDR1 and CDR2 are SQVTM and ANQGSEA. The CDR3 loop spans 13 amino acids. Here the CDR3 reads CSVGVPPNTEAFF. The CDR3 DNA is TGCAGCGTGGGGGTCCCCCCTAACACTGAAGCTTTCTTT.

The rearrangement uses TRBV7-9 and TRBJ1-1, with D unclear. The CDR3 runs to 17 residues. V lost 3 bases, J lost 3 bases, and 20 bases lay in between. CDR1 is SEHNR, CDR2 FQNEAQ, per germline (reference sequence). Here the CDR3 reads CASSLNYDLSRDTEAFF. DNA for the CDR3: TGTGCCAGCAGCTTGAATTATGACCTGTCGAGAGACACTGAAGCTTTCTTT.

This chain links TRBV5-1 with TRBJ1-4; 9 bases agree with TRBD1. V shed 4 bases and J 13 bases; nucleotides not matched to a gene: 5. The CDR3 covers 12 residues. From germline, CDR1 is SGHRS and CDR2 YFSETQ. For the CDR3, the DNA is TGCGCCAGCAGCCGGACAGGGGAAGGACTGTTTTTT. Translated, it gives CASSRTGEGLFF.

The V call is TRBV9, the J call TRBJ2-7; D possibly uses TRBD1 or TRBD2 (5 bases each). This CDR3 has 12 amino acids. Trimming shortened V by 3 bases and J by 4 bases, and 8 bases separated the two germline ends. Looked up from germline, CDR1 is SGDLS and CDR2 is YYNGEE. The CDR3 spells CASSGDRYEQYF. The CDR3 coding sequence is TGTGCCAGCAGCGGGGACCGGTACGAGCAGTACTTC.

This clone was counted a few times. The J gene is TRBJ2-5, the V gene TRBV19; D is perhaps TRBD1 or TRBD2 (5 bases each). The CDR3 length is 14 residues. From germline, CDR1 is LNHDA and CDR2 SQIVND (reference sequence). The V gene lost 5 bases and the J gene lost 1 base, with 11 bases spanning the gap. The CDR3 loop is CASSYLGTQETQYF. DNA for the CDR3: TGTGCCAGTAGTTACTTGGGGACCCAAGAGACCCAGTACTTC.

V is TRBV9 and J is TRBJ2-1; D call uncertain. The CDR3 loop spans 12 amino acids. Germline lookup yields CDR1 SGDLS and CDR2 YYNGEE. V gave up 0 bases and J gave up 7 bases, with 5 bases separating them. Here the CDR3 reads CASSVAVNEQFF. The CDR3 bases are TGTGCCAGCAGCGTAGCGGTAAATGAGCAGTTCTTC. The full variable domain, rest sourced from reference TRBV9 and TRBJ2-1, is DSGVTQTPKHLITATGQRVTLRCSPRSGDLSVYWYQQSLDQGLQFLIQYYNGEERAKGNILERFSAQQFPDLHSELNLSSLELGDSALYFCASSVAVNEQFFGPGTRLTVL.

The rearrangement links TRBV15 to TRBJ2-7; TRBD1 is a possible D gene (6 bases). CDR3 size: 14 residues. Per germline, CDR1 LNHNV and CDR2 YYDKDF (reference sequence). The ends were cut back, 9 bases at V and 2 bases at J, with 17 bases in the middle. CDR3 in DNA: TGTGCCACTCAAAGTCACAGGGAGACCTACGAGCAGTACTTC. Encoded protein: CATQSHRETYEQYF. The full variable domain, completed using reference TRBV15 and TRBJ2-7, is DAMVIQNPRYQVTQFGKPVTLSCSQTLNHNVMYWYQQKSSQAPKLLFHYYDKDFNNEADTPDNFQSRRPNTSFCFLDIRSPGLGDTAMYLCATQSHRETYEQYFGPGTRLTVT.